The 2 T cell receptor beta chains below come from one sample, sequenced in a study of chemoradiotherapy in HPV16-positive cancers. Produced via immunoSEQ multiplex PCR; TCRdb's table is partial and in-frame only. Counted here are some 10,000 clones, around 93% occurring once; the ten biggest clones make up over 9%. The sequencing used blood, collected from a patient who underwent chemoradiotherapy. The receptors stem from a human donor with HPV-associated anogenital cancer.

This clone has only one observation. J is TRBJ2-1 and V is TRBV21-1. TRBV21-1 is a pseudogene. The CDR3 covers 11 residues. CDR3 sequence reads: CAMWGSNEQFF. In DNA form, the CDR3 reads TGTGCCATGTGGGGGAGTAATGAGCAGTTCTTC.

The chain uses TRBV4-1 and TRBJ2-1; D perhaps matches TRBD1 (7 bases). The CDR3 is made up of 18 amino acids. Deletions cut 4 bases from V and 5 bases from J, with 24 bases between. Germline V CDR1 and CDR2: MGHRA, YSYEKL. The CDR3 loop reads CASSPYGSTGAMHNEQFF. Written as DNA, the CDR3 is TGCGCCAGCAGCCCCTACGGGAGTACAGGGGCAATGCACAATGAGCAGTTCTTC.